These 25 T cell receptor beta chains came from one sample sequenced in a study of cytomegalovirus exposure and HLA in healthy donors. The primer mix had 60 Vbeta and 13 Jbeta primers. The data were produced by immunoSEQ multiplex PCR, yet TCRdb's version contains in-frame clones alone and is incomplete. The sample consists of about 37,000 clones, 75% to 85% of them appearing once. The specimen was PBMCs. The receptor set was obtained from a woman in her thirties or forties in good health and CMV-seronegative.

The chain combines TRBV4-1 with TRBJ1-2; D call uncertain. There are 14 residues in the CDR3. Between the trimmed V and J ends, which lost 1 base and 3 bases, there was a span of 9 bases. CDR1 is MGHRA, CDR2 YSYEKL, per germline. This CDR3 is CASSQVAQYYGYTF. The CDR3 nucleotides read TGCGCCAGCAGCCAAGTTGCACAGTACTATGGCTACACCTTC.

This chain's CDR3 is CASSAPGQGFLKLFF. The DNA of the CDR3 is TGTGCCAGTAGTGCGCCCGGACAGGGATTTTTAAAGCTGTTTTTT. The genes are TRBV19 and TRBJ1-4; 8 bases map to TRBD1. V lost 5 bases and J lost 14; bases outside the gene matches: 16. The CDR3 runs to 15 residues. Germline CDR1 reads LNHDA; CDR2 reads SQIVND (reference sequence).

The V call is TRBV7-6, the J call TRBJ2-1; TRBD2 matches 7 bases. This CDR3 is built from 15 residues. Germline CDR1 SGHVS, CDR2 FNYEAQ. Trimming removed 4 bases from V and 2 bases from J; junction bases left unmatched: 5. The DNA for the CDR3 is TGTGCCAGCAGCTCCCGTAGCGGGCCCTACAATGAGCAGTTCTTC. Its translation is CASSSRSGPYNEQFF. Supplemented by reference TRBV7-6 and TRBJ2-1, the full variable domain reads GAGVSQSPRYKVTKRGQDVALRCDPISGHVSLYWYRQALGQGPEFLTYFNYEAQQDKSGLPNDRFSAERPEGSISTLTIQRTEQRDSAMYRCASSSRSGPYNEQFFGPGTRLTVL.

The chain is built from TRBV5-1 and TRBJ1-1; D ambiguous. Between the trimmed V and J ends, which lost 4 bases and 0 bases, there was a span of 7 bases. Germline V CDR1 and CDR2: SGHRS, YFSETQ. This CDR3 region has 13 residues. The CDR3 sequence: CASSPVLNTEAFF. The CDR3 region has the DNA TGCGCCAGCAGCCCGGTTTTGAACACTGAAGCTTTCTTT.

The rearrangement joins TRBV7-2 to TRBJ2-1; the match to TRBD2 covers 8 bases. With V trimmed by 4 bases and J by 4 bases, 12 bases remained unmatched. Germline V gene sequence: CDR1 SGHTA, CDR2 FQGNSA. This CDR3 has 17 residues. CDR3 region: CASSWYSGGAGYNEQFF. As DNA, the CDR3 is TGTGCCAGCAGCTGGTACTCCGGGGGGGCGGGGTACAATGAGCAGTTCTTC. Combining the CDR3 with reference TRBV7-2 and TRBJ2-1 gives the whole variable domain GAGVSQSPSNKVTEKGKDVELRCDPISGHTALYWYRQSLGQGLEFLIYFQGNSAPDKSGLPSDRFSAERTGGSVSTLTIQRTQQEDSAVYLCASSWYSGGAGYNEQFFGPGTRLTVL.

The J gene is TRBJ2-1, the V gene TRBV27; D is undetermined. Germline V gives CDR1 MNHEY, CDR2 SMNVEV (reference sequence). The CDR3 length is 13 residues. Trimming stripped 4 bases from V and 4 bases from J, with 8 bases between. The CDR3 DNA reads as TGTGCCAGCAGTTCCGACTGGTACAATGAGCAGTTCTTC. It translates to CASSSDWYNEQFF.

This clone appeared once. This chain links TRBV7-2 with TRBJ2-7; D may be TRBD2 (7 bases). Per the germline V gene, CDR1 is SGHTA and CDR2 is FQGNSA. The CDR3 has 15 residues. The V gene lost 5 bases and the J gene lost 4 bases, with 18 bases spanning the gap. Written as DNA, the CDR3 is TGTGCCAGCAGCCCCGTAGGAGGGGGGGATTACGAGCAGTACTTC. As protein: CASSPVGGGDYEQYF.

The chain joins TRBV6-6 to TRBJ1-4; 11 nucleotides agree with TRBD1. The CDR3 consists of 16 residues. Trimming took 5 bases from V and 1 from J; bases not matched to a gene: 3. CDR1 and CDR2 (germline): MNHNY, SVGAGI (reference sequence). The CDR3 sequence: CASSRGQGVTNEKLFF. The CDR3, as DNA: TGTGCCAGCAGTAGGGGACAGGGGGTAACTAATGAAAAACTGTTTTTT.

The chain has TRBV6-5 and TRBJ2-5, with 9 bases fitting TRBD1. V trimming: 4 bases; J trimming: 1 base; junction bases outside the gene matches: 7. Germline V gene sequence: CDR1 MNHEY, CDR2 SVGAGI. CDR3 size: 16 residues. The CDR3 reads CASSSTKTGGQETQYF. DNA for the CDR3: TGTGCCAGCAGTTCCACTAAGACAGGGGGCCAAGAGACCCAGTACTTC.

The chain employs TRBV27 and TRBJ2-1, with 9 bases fitting TRBD1. The CDR3 runs to 15 residues. The junction had 10 bases not matched to a gene; V was cut back by 6 bases and J by 7 bases. Germline assignment: CDR1 MNHEY and CDR2 SMNVEV (reference sequence). The CDR3 nucleotides are TGTGCCAGCAGGGGTGAGGGACAGGGTTGGAATGAGCAGTTCTTC. As protein: CASRGEGQGWNEQFF.

Only one count was recorded for this clone. The rearrangement uses TRBV4-3 and TRBJ2-2; tentative D call: TRBD1 (5 bases). V lost 0 bases and J 1 base, leaving 6 bases between the germline ends. Germline CDR1 reads LGHNA; CDR2 reads YSLEER. CDR3 length: 15 residues. The chain's CDR3 is CASSQDTGNTGELFF. CDR3 nucleotide sequence: TGCGCCAGCAGCCAAGATACAGGGAACACCGGGGAGCTGTTTTTT.

This clone has a single count. V usage is TRBV19 and J usage is TRBJ1-6; 10 bases line up with TRBD1. J gave up 1 base and V 6 bases, and 3 bases lay outside the gene matches. There are 16 residues in the CDR3. Germline values: CDR1 LNHDA, CDR2 SQIVND (reference sequence). The CDR3 here is CASSGQGGSYNSPLHF. The CDR3 DNA sequence: TGTGCCAGTAGCGGACAGGGGGGATCCTATAATTCACCCCTCCACTTT. Looking up the rest from reference TRBV19 and TRBJ1-6 gives the full variable domain: DGGITQSPKYLFRKEGQNVTLSCEQNLNHDAMYWYRQDPGQGLRLIYYSQIVNDFQKGDIAEGYSVSREKKESFPLTVTSAQKNPTAFYLCASSGQGGSYNSPLHFGNGTRLTVT.

Worth noting for this clone: Because it lacks the conserved phenylalanine or tryptophan at the end, this CDR3 is likely a read error. The gene calls are TRBV29-1 and TRBJ1-1; 12 bases agree with TRBD1. The CDR3 length is 15 residues. CDR1 is SQVTM, CDR2 ANQGSEA, per germline. This CDR3 reads CSVEARDRGLYEAFV. CDR3 bases: TGCAGCGTGGAAGCCCGGGACAGGGGGCTATATGAAGCTTTCGTT.

The chain joins TRBV5-1 to TRBJ2-3; 10 bases match TRBD2. This CDR3 contains 16 residues. Germline V lookup: CDR1 SGHRS, CDR2 YFSETQ. The V and J ends lost 4 bases and 4 bases, in that order; junction bases with no gene match: 9. CDR3 protein: CASSLRQTSGADTQYF. CDR3 nucleotide sequence: TGCGCCAGCAGCCTTCGGCAAACTAGCGGGGCAGATACGCAGTATTTT.

The J gene is TRBJ2-1, the V gene TRBV19, with 7 bases identical to TRBD2. After removal of 4 bases from V and 1 base from J, the junction contained 1 base not matched to a gene. Germline loops: CDR1 LNHDA, CDR2 SQIVND (reference sequence). The CDR3 is 14 amino acids. DNA of the CDR3: TGTGCCAGTAGTAACGGGGGGTCCTACAATGAGCAGTTCTTC. Translated, it gives CASSNGGSYNEQFF.

The chain combines TRBV14 with TRBJ1-6; 10 nucleotides align to TRBD1. Germline CDR1 and CDR2: SGHDN and FVKESK. After removal of 4 bases from V and 6 bases from J, the junction contained 3 bases not matched to a gene. This CDR3 region has 15 residues. CDR3 sequence: CASSPGQGINSPLHF. The DNA for the CDR3 is TGTGCCAGCAGCCCGGGACAGGGGATTAATTCACCCCTCCACTTT.

The CDR3 sequence: CASSEARSGANVLTF. The CDR3 DNA reads as TGTGCCAGCAGTGAAGCGCGTTCTGGGGCCAACGTCCTGACTTTC. This sequence joins TRBV6-1 and TRBJ2-6; no clear D. CDR1 and CDR2 from the germline V gene are MNHNS and SASEGT. Trimming took off 0 bases at V and 1 base at J, with 4 bases between the two ends. The CDR3 loop spans 15 amino acids.

The chain is built from TRBV6-6 and TRBJ1-4, with D possibly TRBD1 on 6 matching bases. Trimming left V 6 bases short and J 0 bases short, with 8 bases between. CDR3 length: 14 residues. Looked up from germline, CDR1 is MNHNY and CDR2 is SVGAGI (reference sequence). The DNA of the CDR3 is TGTGCCAGCAGAGGGACATCAACTAATGAAAAACTGTTTTTT. Protein product: CASRGTSTNEKLFF.

This clone was seen only once. This chain links TRBV6-1 with TRBJ1-1; D is unclear. CDR1 and CDR2 (germline): MNHNS, SASEGT. Trimming removed 4 bases at V and 0 bases at J, with 9 bases between. The CDR3 is 14 residues long. CDR3 bases: TGTGCCAGCAGTGCGGCGGGCATGAACACTGAAGCTTTCTTT. Translated: CASSAAGMNTEAFF.

This chain links TRBV7-2 with TRBJ1-6; 8 bases are a match to TRBD1. CDR1 is SGHTA, CDR2 FQGNSA, per germline. The CDR3 is made up of 15 amino acids. The trim removed 5 bases at V and 6 bases at J, leaving 6 bases unmatched. CDR3 in amino acids: CASSAQGAPNSPLHF. CDR3 sequence (DNA): TGTGCCAGCAGCGCCCAGGGGGCGCCTAATTCACCCCTCCACTTT.

In DNA form, the CDR3 reads TGTGCCAGCTTCAGGGGGGCAGATACGCAGTATTTT. Translated, it gives CASFRGADTQYF. J is TRBJ2-3 and V is TRBV28; possible D gene TRBD1, 7 bases. V was clipped by 8 bases and J by 4 bases, with 10 bases between them. This CDR3 has 12 amino acids. Germline loops: CDR1 MDHEN, CDR2 SYDVKM.

The chain uses TRBV5-1 and TRBJ1-1; D not certain. The CDR3 totals 16 residues. CDR1 and CDR2 from the germline V gene are SGHRS and YFSETQ. The ends were cut back, 0 bases at V and 0 bases at J, with 12 bases in the middle. CDR3 amino acids: CASSLAAGRVNTEAFF. The CDR3 bases are TGCGCCAGCAGCTTGGCCGCGGGAAGGGTGAACACTGAAGCTTTCTTT.

The chain links TRBV7-8 to TRBJ2-2, with TRBD2 matching over 12 bases. CDR3 size: 16 residues. The J segment lost 4 bases and the V segment lost 6 bases, leaving 6 bases of the junction unmatched. CDR1 and CDR2 from the germline V gene are SGHVS and FQNEAQ. The CDR3 sequence is CASRRLAGVGTGELFF. The CDR3 DNA follows: TGTGCCAGCAGGCGACTAGCGGGGGTTGGCACCGGGGAGCTGTTTTTT. The full variable domain, in which reference TRBV7-8 and TRBJ2-2 provide the parts outside the CDR3, is GAGVSQSPRYKVAKRGQDVALRCDPISGHVSLFWYQQALGQGPEFLTYFQNEAQLDKSGLPSDRFFAERPEGSVSTLKIQRTQQEDSAVYLCASRRLAGVGTGELFFGEGSRLTVL.

V usage is TRBV11-2 and J usage is TRBJ2-7; 10 nucleotides align to TRBD1. Germline V gene sequence: CDR1 SGHAT, CDR2 FQNNGV. The CDR3 has 15 amino acids. V was clipped by 2 bases and J by 3 bases; unmatched bases: 4. CDR3 amino acids: CASSLYGTGDYEQYV. CDR3 sequence (DNA): TGTGCCAGCAGCTTATACGGGACAGGGGACTACGAGCAGTACGTC.

As DNA, the CDR3 is TGTGCCAGCAGCTTGACGGGTCGGGAAGCTTTCTTT. This encodes CASSLTGREAFF. The chain joins TRBV7-9 to TRBJ1-1; unclear D gene. Germline loops: CDR1 SEHNR, CDR2 FQNEAQ (reference sequence). V was cut by 3 bases and J by 8 bases, with 10 bases left in between. The CDR3 loop spans 12 amino acids.